The source of this T cell receptor (beta chain) is a study of response to subunit inactivated influenza vaccine. Study-wide points: Every seasonal influenza vaccination brings in few new T cells, the authors suggested.

Comments on this clonotype: Its specificity is unknown. Germline and junction disagree at one end, which may indicate a read error.

TCRdb re-called the RT-PCR reads with MiXCR, one entry per CDR3 protein. The sample lists about 190,000 distinct CDR3 sequences; roughly 14% were seen once. This CDR3 comprises 13 residues. Germline CDR1 and CDR2: SSHAT and FNYEAQ (reference sequence). The J gene is TRBJ2-7, the V gene TRBV7-7, with 7 bases aligning to TRBD1. The clonotype originates from a man in his fifties or sixties who received an inactivated influenza vaccine. Sequencing was performed on CD8+ T cells sorted from PBMCs, taken about 5 days after vaccination. CDR3 nucleotide sequence: TGTGCTAGCAGCTTAGATAGGGGGCTGGAGCAGTACTTC. It is translated as CASSLDRGLEQYF. The full variable domain, completed using reference TRBV7-7 and TRBJ2-7, is GAGVSQSPRYKVTKRGQDVTLRCDPISSHATLYWYQQALGQGPEFLTYFNYEAQPDKSGLPSDRFSAERPEGSISTLTIQRTEQRDSAMYRCASSLDRGLEQYFGPGTRLTVT.